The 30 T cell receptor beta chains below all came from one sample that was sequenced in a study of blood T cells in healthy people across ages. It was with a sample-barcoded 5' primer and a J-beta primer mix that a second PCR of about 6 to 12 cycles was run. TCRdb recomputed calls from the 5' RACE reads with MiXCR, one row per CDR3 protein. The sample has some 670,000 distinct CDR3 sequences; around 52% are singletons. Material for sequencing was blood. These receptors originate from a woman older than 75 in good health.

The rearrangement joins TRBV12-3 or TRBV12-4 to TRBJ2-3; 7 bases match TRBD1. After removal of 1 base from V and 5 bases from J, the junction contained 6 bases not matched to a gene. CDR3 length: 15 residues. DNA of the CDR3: TGTGCCAGCAGTTTAGAAAGGGGGCTCAGAGATACGCAGTATTTT. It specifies CASSLERGLRDTQYF.

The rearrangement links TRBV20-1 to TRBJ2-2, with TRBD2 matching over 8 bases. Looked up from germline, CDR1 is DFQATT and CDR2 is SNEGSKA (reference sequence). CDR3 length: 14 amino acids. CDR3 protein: CSPRLAPNTGELFF. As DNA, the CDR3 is TGCAGCCCGAGACTAGCGCCAAACACCGGGGAGCTGTTTTTT.

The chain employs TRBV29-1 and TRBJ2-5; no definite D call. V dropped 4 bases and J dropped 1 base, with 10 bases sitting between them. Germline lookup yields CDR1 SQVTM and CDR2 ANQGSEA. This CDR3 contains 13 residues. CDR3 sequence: CSVVHPVQETQYF. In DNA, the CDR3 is TGCAGCGTTGTACACCCGGTCCAAGAGACCCAGTACTTC.

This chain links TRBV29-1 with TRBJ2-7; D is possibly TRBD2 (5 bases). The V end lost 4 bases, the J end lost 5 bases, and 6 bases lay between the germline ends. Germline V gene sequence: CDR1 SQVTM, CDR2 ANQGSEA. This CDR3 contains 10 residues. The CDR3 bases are TGCAGCGTTGTGGGAGACGAGCAGTACTTC. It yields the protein CSVVGDEQYF.

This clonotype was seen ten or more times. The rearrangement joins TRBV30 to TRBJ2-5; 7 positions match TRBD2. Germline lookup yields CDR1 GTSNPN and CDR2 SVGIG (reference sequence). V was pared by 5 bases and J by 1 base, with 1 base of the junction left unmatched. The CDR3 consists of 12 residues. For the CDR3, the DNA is TGTGCCTGGGGACTAGGCCAAGAGACCCAGTACTTC. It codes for CAWGLGQETQYF. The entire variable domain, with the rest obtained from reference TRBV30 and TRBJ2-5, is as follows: SQTIHQWPATLVQPVGSPLSLECTVEGTSNPNLYWYRQAAGRGLQLLFYSVGIGQISSEVPQNLSASRPQDRQFILSSKKLLLSDSGFYLCAWGLGQETQYFGPGTRLLVL.

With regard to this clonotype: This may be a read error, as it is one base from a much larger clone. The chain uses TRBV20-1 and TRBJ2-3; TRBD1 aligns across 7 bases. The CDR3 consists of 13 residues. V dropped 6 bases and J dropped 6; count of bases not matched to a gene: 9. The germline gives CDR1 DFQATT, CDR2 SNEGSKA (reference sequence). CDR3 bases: TGCAGTGCCACGAGGGGGCGCGAGGATACGCAGTATTTT. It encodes CSATRGREDTQYF.

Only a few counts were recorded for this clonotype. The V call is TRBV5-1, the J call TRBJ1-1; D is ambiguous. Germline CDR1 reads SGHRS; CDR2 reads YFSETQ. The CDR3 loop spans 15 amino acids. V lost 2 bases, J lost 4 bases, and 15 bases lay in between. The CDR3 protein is CASSFRTGTLTEAFF. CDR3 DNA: TGCGCCAGCAGCTTCCGGACGGGTACCCTCACTGAAGCTTTCTTT.

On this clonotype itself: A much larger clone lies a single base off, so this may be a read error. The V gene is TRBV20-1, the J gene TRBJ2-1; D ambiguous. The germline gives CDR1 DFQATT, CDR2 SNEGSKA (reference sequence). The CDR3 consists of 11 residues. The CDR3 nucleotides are TGCAGTGCTGGACCATACATTGAGCAGTTCTTC. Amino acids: CSAGPYIEQFF.

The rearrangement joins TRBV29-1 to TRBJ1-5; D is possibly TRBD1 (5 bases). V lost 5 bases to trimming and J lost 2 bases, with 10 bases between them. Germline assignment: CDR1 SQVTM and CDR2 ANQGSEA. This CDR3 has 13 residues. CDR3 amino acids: CSVRLGGNQPQHF. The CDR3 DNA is TGCAGCGTTCGGCTAGGGGGCAATCAGCCCCAGCATTTT. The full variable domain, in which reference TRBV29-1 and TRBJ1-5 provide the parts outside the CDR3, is SAVISQKPSRDICQRGTSLTIQCQVDSQVTMMFWYRQQPGQSLTLIATANQGSEATYESGFVIDKFPISRPNLTFSTLTVSNMSPEDSSIYLCSVRLGGNQPQHFGDGTRLSIL.

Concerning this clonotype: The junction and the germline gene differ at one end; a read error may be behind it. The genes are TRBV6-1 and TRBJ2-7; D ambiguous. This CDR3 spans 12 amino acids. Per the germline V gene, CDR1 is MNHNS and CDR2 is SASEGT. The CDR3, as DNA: TGCGCCAGCAGTGATTGCGTAAACGAGCAGTACTTC. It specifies CASSDCVNEQYF.

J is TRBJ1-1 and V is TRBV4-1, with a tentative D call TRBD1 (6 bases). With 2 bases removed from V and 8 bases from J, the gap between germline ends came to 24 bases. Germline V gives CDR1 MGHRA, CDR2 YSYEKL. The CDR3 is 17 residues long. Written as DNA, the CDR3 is TGCGCCAGCAGCCAACGAGAAGGGGGGCGAGGCGGTTCGGAAGCTTTCTTT. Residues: CASSQREGGRGGSEAFF.

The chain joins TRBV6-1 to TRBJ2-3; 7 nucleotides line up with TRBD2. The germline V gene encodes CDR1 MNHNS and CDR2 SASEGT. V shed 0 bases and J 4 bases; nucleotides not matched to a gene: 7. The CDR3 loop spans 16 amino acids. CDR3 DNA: TGTGCCAGCAGTGAAGCGGGAGGGACCCCCGCAGATACGCAGTATTTT. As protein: CASSEAGGTPADTQYF.

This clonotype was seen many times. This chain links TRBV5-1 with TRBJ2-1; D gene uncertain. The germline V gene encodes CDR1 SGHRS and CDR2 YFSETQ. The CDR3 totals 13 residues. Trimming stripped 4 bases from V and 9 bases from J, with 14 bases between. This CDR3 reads CASSVERSGEQFF. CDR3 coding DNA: TGCGCCAGCAGCGTGGAACGTTCTGGTGAGCAGTTCTTC. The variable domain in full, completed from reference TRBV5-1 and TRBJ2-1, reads KAGVTQTPRYLIKTRGQQVTLSCSPISGHRSVSWYQQTPGQGLQFLFEYFSETQRNKGNFPGRFSGRQFSNSRSEMNVSTLELGDSALYLCASSVERSGEQFFGPGTRLTVL.

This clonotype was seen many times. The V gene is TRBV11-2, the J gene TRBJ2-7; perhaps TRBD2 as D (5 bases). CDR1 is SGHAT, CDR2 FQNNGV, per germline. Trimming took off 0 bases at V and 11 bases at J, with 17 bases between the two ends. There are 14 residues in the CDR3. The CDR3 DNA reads TGTGCCAGCAGCTTAGATCGACGTCAGCCCGGGGAGTACTTC. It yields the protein CASSLDRRQPGEYF.

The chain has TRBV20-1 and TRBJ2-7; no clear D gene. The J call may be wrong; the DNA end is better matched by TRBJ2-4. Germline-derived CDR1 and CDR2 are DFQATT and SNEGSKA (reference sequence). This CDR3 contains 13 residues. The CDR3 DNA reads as TGCAGTGTTTGGGGTAACAGCGTAAACATTCAGTACTTC. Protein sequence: CSVWGNSVNIQYF.

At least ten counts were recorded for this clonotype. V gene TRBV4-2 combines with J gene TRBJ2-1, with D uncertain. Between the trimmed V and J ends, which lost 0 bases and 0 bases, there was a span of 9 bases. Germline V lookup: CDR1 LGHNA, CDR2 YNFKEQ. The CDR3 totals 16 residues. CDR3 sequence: CASSQDPRSSYNEQFF. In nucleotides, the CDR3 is TGTGCCAGCAGCCAAGATCCCCGGAGCTCCTACAATGAGCAGTTCTTC.

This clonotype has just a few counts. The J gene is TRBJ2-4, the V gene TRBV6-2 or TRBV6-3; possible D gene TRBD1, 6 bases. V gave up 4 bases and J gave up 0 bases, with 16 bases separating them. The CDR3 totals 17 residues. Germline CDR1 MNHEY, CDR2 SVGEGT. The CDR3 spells CASSSRQARGAKNIQYF. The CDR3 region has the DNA TGTGCCAGCAGTTCCAGACAGGCAAGGGGAGCCAAAAACATTCAGTACTTC.

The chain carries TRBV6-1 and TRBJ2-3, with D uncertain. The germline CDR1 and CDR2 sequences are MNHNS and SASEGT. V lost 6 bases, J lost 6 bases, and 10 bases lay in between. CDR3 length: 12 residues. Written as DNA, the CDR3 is TGTGCCAGCAGGGCCGAGTCGGATACGCAGTATTTT. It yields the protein CASRAESDTQYF.

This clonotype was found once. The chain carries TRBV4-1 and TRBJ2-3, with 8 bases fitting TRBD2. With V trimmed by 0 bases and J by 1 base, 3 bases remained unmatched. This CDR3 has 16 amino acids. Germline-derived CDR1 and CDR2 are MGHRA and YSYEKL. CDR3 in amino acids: CASSQETGGRTDTQYF. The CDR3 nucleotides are TGCGCCAGCAGCCAAGAGACGGGGGGGCGCACAGATACGCAGTATTTT.

The CDR3 DNA reads TGTGCCAGCAGTTTATCGGGCCCTAACTCTGGAAACACCATATATTTT. Amino acid sequence: CASSLSGPNSGNTIYF. The V and J genes are TRBV27 and TRBJ1-3; D uncertain. Between the trimmed V and J ends, which lost 0 bases and 0 bases, there was a span of 9 bases. Germline assignment: CDR1 MNHEY and CDR2 SMNVEV (reference sequence). There are 16 residues in the CDR3.

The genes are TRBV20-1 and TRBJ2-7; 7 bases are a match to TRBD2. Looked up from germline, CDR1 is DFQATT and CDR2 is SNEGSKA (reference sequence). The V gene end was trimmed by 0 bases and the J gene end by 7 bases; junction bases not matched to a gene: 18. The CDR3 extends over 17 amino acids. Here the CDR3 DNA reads TGCAGTGCTAGAGATCGGGGGAGGGCAGGGTTGAGGAATGAGCAGTACTTC. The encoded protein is CSARDRGRAGLRNEQYF.

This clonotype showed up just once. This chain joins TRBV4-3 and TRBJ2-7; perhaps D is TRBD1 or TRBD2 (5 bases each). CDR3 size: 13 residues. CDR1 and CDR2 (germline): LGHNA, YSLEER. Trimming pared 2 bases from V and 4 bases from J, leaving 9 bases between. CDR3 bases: TGCGCCAGCAGCCAAACTAGGGGTTACGAGCAGTACTTC. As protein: CASSQTRGYEQYF.

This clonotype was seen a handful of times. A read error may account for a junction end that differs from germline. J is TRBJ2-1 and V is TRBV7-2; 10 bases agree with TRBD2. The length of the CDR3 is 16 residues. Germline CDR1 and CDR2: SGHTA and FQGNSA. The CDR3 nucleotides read TGTGCCAGCAGTTTAGATGGTAGCGGGAGGTACAATGAGCAGTTCTTC. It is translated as CASSLDGSGRYNEQFF.

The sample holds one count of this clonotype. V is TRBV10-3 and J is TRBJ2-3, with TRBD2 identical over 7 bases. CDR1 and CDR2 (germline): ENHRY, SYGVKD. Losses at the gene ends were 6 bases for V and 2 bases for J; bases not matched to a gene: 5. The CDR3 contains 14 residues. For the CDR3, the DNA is TGTGCCATCAGCCCAGCGGGAACCACAGATACGCAGTATTTT. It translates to CAISPAGTTDTQYF.

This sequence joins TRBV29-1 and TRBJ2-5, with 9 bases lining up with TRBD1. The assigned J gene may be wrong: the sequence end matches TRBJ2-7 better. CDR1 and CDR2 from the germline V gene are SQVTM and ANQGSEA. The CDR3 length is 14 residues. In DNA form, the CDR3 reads TGCAGCGTCCGAAAACAGGGGGCAGAGGACGAGCAGTACTTC. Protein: CSVRKQGAEDEQYF.

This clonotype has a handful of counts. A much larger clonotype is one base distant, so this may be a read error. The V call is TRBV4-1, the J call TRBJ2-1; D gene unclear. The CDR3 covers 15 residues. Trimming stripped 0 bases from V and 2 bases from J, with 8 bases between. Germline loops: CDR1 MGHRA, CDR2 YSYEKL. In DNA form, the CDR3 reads TGCGCCAGCAGCCAAGATGTGGGTCCCTACAATGAGCAGTTCTTC. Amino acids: CASSQDVGPYNEQFF.

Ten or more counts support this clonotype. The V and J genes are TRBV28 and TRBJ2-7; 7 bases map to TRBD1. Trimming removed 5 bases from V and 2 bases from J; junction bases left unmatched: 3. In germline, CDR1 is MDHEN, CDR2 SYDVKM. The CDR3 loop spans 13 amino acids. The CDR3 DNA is TGTGCCAGCAGTAGGGACAGCCCCTACGAGCAGTACTTC. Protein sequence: CASSRDSPYEQYF.

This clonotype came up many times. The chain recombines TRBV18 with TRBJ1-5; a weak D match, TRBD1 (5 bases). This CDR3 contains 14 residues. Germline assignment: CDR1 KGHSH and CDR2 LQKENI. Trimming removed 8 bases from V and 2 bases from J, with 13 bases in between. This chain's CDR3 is CASSPAGGNQPQHF. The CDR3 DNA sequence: TGTGCCAGCAGCCCGGCGGGGGGCAATCAGCCCCAGCATTTT.

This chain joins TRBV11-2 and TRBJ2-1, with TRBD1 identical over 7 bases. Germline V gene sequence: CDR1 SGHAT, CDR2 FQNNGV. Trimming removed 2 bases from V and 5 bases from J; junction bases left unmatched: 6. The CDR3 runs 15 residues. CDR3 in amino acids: CASSLMGQPHNEQFF. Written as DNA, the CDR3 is TGTGCCAGCAGCTTAATGGGACAGCCCCACAATGAGCAGTTCTTC.

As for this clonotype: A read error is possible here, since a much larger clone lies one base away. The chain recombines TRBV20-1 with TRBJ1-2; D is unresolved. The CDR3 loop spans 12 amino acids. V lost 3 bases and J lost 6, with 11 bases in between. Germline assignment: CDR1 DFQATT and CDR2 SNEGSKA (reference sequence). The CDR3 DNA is TGCAGTGCTAGTTTCCAAGTCGATGGCTACACCTTC. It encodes CSASFQVDGYTF.